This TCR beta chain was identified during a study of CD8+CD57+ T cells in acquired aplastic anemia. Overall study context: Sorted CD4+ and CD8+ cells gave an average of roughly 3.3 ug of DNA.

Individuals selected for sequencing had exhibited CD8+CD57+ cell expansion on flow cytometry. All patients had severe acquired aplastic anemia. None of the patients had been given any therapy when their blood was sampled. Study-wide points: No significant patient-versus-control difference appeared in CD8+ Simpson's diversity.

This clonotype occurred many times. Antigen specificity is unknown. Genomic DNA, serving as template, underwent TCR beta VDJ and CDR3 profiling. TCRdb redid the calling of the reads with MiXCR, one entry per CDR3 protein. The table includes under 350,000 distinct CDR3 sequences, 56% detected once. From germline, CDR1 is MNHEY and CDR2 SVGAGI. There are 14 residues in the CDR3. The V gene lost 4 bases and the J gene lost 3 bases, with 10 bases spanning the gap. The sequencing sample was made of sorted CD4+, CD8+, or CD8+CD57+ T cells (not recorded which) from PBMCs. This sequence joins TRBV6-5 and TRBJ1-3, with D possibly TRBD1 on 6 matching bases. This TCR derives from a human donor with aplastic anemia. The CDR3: CASSSDRFGNTIYF. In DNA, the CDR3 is TGTGCCAGCAGTTCCGACAGGTTTGGAAACACCATATATTTT.